One and the same sample provided the 18 T cell receptor beta chains below, sequenced in a study of T cell clonality in common variable immunodeficiency (dated by TCRdb to the mid-2010s). The library relied on the immunoSEQ multiplex PCR assay. What TCRdb holds here is the immuneACCESS table cut down to in-frame rearrangements. Part of the clones is not present; checked against another copy, under half of the missing clones reflect an unresolved V gene, and the others are unexplained. This sample holds about 74,000 clones in total, without any singletons. Jointly, the top ten make up under 1% of the sample. The sample comprised peripheral blood mononuclear cells. All receptors come from a person aged 18 to 75 in good health.

This clone was observed a few times. The read finishes 3 residues shy of the CDR3 end, and the germline J gene is used to complete it. This sequence joins TRBV2 and TRBJ2-7; the D gene is possibly TRBD1 (5 bases). The V end lost 2 bases, the J end lost 2 bases, and 13 bases lay between the germline ends. The CDR3 contains 15 residues. CDR1 and CDR2 from the germline V gene are SNHLY and FYNNEI. The CDR3 is CASSEFDSLPYEQYF. The CDR3 DNA, read in part, is TGTGCCAGCAGTGAATTCGACAGCCTTCCCTACGAG.

Turning to this clone: The CDR3 end falls 3 residues outside the read, so it is completed with the germline J gene. The rearrangement joins TRBV10-2 to TRBJ1-5; the D is unclear. The CDR3 spans 18 residues. Trimming removed 0 bases from V and 0 bases from J, with 15 bases in between. The germline V gene encodes CDR1 WSHSY and CDR2 SAAADI. Incomplete CDR3 DNA: TGCGCCAGCAGTGAGTCGAGGTTTTCGCGGTATAGCAATCAGCCC. Translated: CASSESRFSRYSNQP. The CDR3 in its entirety is CASSESRFSRYSNQPQHF.

This clone was observed many times. The observed sequence ends 3 residues before the CDR3 terminus, with the missing tail filled in from the germline J gene. This chain uses TRBV30 with TRBJ1-1, with D possibly matching TRBD1 (5 bases). Trimming cost V 0 bases and J 1 base, with 9 bases left between them. CDR1 is GTSNPN, CDR2 SVGIG, per germline (reference sequence). The CDR3 runs 14 residues. CDR3 DNA (partial): TGTGCCTGGAGTGTAACAGGAGGGAACACTGAA. This encodes CAWSVTGGNTE. The whole CDR3 reads CAWSVTGGNTEAFF.

This clone was seen ten or more times. Sequencing ends 3 residues short of the CDR3 end; the germline J gene provides the rest. This chain connects TRBV19 to TRBJ1-1; 8 bases are shared with TRBD1. The CDR3 runs 14 residues. Germline trimming cut 5 bases from V and 5 bases from J; bases unmatched to any gene: 7. Per germline, CDR1 LNHDA and CDR2 SQIVND (reference sequence). The CDR3 region is CASSPGQGLTEAFF. CDR3 bases read: TGTGCCAGTAGTCCCGGACAGGGTCTAACTGAA. Together with reference TRBV19 and TRBJ1-1, the CDR3 gives the full variable domain: DGGITQSPKYLFRKEGQNVTLSCEQNLNHDAMYWYRQDPGQGLRLIYYSQIVNDFQKGDIAEGYSVSREKKESFPLTVTSAQKNPTAFYLCASSPGQGLTEAFFGQGTRLTVV.

This clone has at least ten counts. The CDR3 end lies 3 residues beyond the end of the read and is filled in from the germline J gene. The chain links TRBV10-1 to TRBJ1-1, with D possibly matching TRBD1 (6 bases). V gave up 6 bases and J gave up 0 bases, with 8 bases separating them. This CDR3 has 13 residues. The germline V gene encodes CDR1 WNHNN and CDR2 SYGVQD (reference sequence). Partial CDR3 DNA: TGCGCCAGCAGAAGGGGGATGAACACTGAA. It translates to CASRRGMNTE. The full CDR3 sequence reads CASRRGMNTEAFF.

This clone was seen at least ten times. The read comes to an end 3 residues before the CDR3 does, leaving the germline J gene to fill in the end. The rearrangement links TRBV6-2 or TRBV6-3 to TRBJ2-7; 8 nucleotides align to TRBD2. The CDR3 sequence is 15 residues long. Germline CDR1 reads MNHEY; CDR2 reads SVGEGT. The V gene end was trimmed by 7 bases and the J gene end by 1 base; junction bases not matched to a gene: 9. The sequenced part of the CDR3 DNA is TGTGCCAGCACCCCCGGGGGGGAAGGATCCTACGAG. Amino acids: CASTPGGEGSYE. The whole CDR3 reads CASTPGGEGSYEQYF.

This clone has at least ten counts. The read falls 3 residues short of the CDR3 end, and the missing part is taken from the germline J gene. The rearrangement links TRBV7-1 to TRBJ2-1; 14 bases map to TRBD2. TRBV7-1 is an ORF, and what it does is uncertain. V was pared by 3 bases and J by 2 bases, with 12 bases of the junction left unmatched. The CDR3 is 20 residues long. This CDR3 is CASSSIRSTSGRGPYNEQFF. CDR3 DNA, as far as it was read: TGTGCCAGCAGCTCGATAAGGTCGACTAGCGGGAGGGGTCCCTACAATGAG.

This clone was counted many times. The read ends 3 residues early relative to the CDR3; the germline J gene fills the gap. The chain links TRBV13 to TRBJ2-7; the D gene is possibly TRBD2 (5 bases). V dropped 5 bases and J dropped 0 bases, with 17 bases sitting between them. Germline V gene data show CDR1 as PRHDT and CDR2 as FYEKMQ (reference sequence). There are 16 residues in the CDR3. The CDR3 here is CASSLTSGSSSYEQYF. The sequenced CDR3 bases are TGTGCCAGCAGCCTTACTAGTGGGAGTAGCTCCTACGAG.

This clone showed up many times. The CDR3 end lies 3 residues beyond the end of the read and is filled in from the germline J gene. The chain uses TRBV11-2 and TRBJ2-3; D remains ambiguous. Germline V gene data show CDR1 as SGHAT and CDR2 as FQNNGV. V was pared by 5 bases and J by 3 bases, with 9 bases between. The CDR3 consists of 13 residues. The CDR3 loop reads CASSPDTTDTQYF. The DNA read from the CDR3 is TGTGCCAGCAGCCCAGATACAACAGATACG.

This clone was detected ten times or more. The covered CDR3 bases are TGTGCCAGCAGCTTTAGTCTAGCAGCCTACAATGAG. Translated, it gives CASSFSLAAYNE. The whole CDR3 region reads CASSFSLAAYNEQFF. The chain is built from TRBV7-3 and TRBJ2-1; maybe TRBD2 (5 bases). The CDR3 extends 3 residues past the end of the read, so its final part is completed from the germline J gene. The germline V gene has CDR1 SGHTA and CDR2 FQGTGA. The CDR3 loop spans 15 amino acids. V shed 3 bases and J shed 2 bases, with 11 bases lying between them.

The sample holds many counts of this clone. The CDR3 end lies 3 residues beyond the end of the read and is filled in from the germline J gene. The V call is TRBV10-1, the J call TRBJ1-6, with TRBD1 matching over 7 bases. Trimming at V came to 2 bases and at J to 10 bases, leaving 8 bases not matched to a gene. The germline V gene encodes CDR1 WNHNN and CDR2 SYGVQD (reference sequence). CDR3 length equals 15 residues. The CDR3 spells CASSERTGENSPLHF. The sequenced CDR3 bases are TGCGCCAGCAGTGAGAGGACAGGTGAAAACTCACCC.

This clone was counted ten times or more. The read stops 3 residues short of the end of the CDR3; the missing end is completed from the germline J gene. The J gene is TRBJ2-5, the V gene TRBV29-1; TRBD2 matches 14 bases. The CDR3 consists of 15 residues. Germline values: CDR1 SQVTM, CDR2 ANQGSEA. V was pared by 3 bases and J by 5 bases, with 5 bases of the junction left unmatched. This CDR3 reads CSVEGLAGATETQYF. The part of the CDR3 DNA that was read is TGCAGCGTTGAGGGACTAGCGGGAGCTACGGAGACC.

There are many counts of this clone. The observed sequence ends 3 residues before the CDR3 terminus, with the missing tail filled in from the germline J gene. The V gene is TRBV7-2, the J gene TRBJ1-2; the D is unclear. Trimming removed 0 bases at V and 2 bases at J, with 13 bases between. CDR1 is SGHTA, CDR2 FQGNSA, per germline. The CDR3 is 16 amino acids. The CDR3 region is CASSLAVLLLNYGYTF. The sequenced part of the CDR3 DNA is TGTGCCAGCAGCTTAGCTGTATTACTCCTAAACTATGGC.

This clone was counted at least ten times. The CDR3 end is not reached by the read, which stops 3 residues before it; the germline J gene fills it in. V gene TRBV6-2 or TRBV6-3 combines with J gene TRBJ2-7; no definite D call. V dropped 7 bases and J dropped 6 bases, with 19 bases sitting between them. Looked up from germline, CDR1 is MNHEY and CDR2 is SVGEGT. The length of the CDR3 is 14 residues. The covered CDR3 bases are TGTGCCAGCACAAACTCGAATCTTTTAGTCGAG. Translated: CASTNSNLLVE. The whole CDR3 reads CASTNSNLLVEQYF.

The table lists this clone with many counts. The CDR3 DNA, read in part, is TGTGCCAGCAGCGTAGCAGGCGGGAGCGGCACAGATACG. As protein: CASSVAGGSGTDT. In full, the CDR3 is CASSVAGGSGTDTQYF. The V and J genes are TRBV9 and TRBJ2-3; TRBD2 matches at 7 bases. The read ends 3 residues shy of where the CDR3 ends; the end is completed using the germline J gene. The germline V gene has CDR1 SGDLS and CDR2 YYNGEE. The CDR3 spans 16 residues. The trim removed 0 bases at V and 1 base at J, leaving 5 bases unmatched.

Only a few counts were recorded for this clone. The sequence runs out 3 residues before the end of the CDR3; the remainder is reconstructed from the germline J gene. This chain links TRBV7-2 with TRBJ1-6; 7 nucleotides align to TRBD1. V lost 5 bases, J lost 7 bases, and 8 bases stayed unmatched. Germline-derived CDR1 and CDR2 are SGHTA and FQGNSA. The CDR3 is 15 amino acids. The CDR3 is CASSEDRAINSPLHF. CDR3 DNA, as far as it was read: TGTGCCAGCAGCGAAGACAGGGCGATCAATTCACCC. Full variable domain (remainder filled in from reference TRBV7-2 and TRBJ1-6): GAGVSQSPSNKVTEKGKDVELRCDPISGHTALYWYRQSLGQGLEFLIYFQGNSAPDKSGLPSDRFSAERTGGSVSTLTIQRTQQEDSAVYLCASSEDRAINSPLHFGNGTRLTVT.

This clone occurred many times. The read ends 3 residues shy of where the CDR3 ends; the end is completed using the germline J gene. The rearrangement links TRBV9 to TRBJ1-3; tentative D call: TRBD1 (5 bases). The CDR3 has 13 amino acids. Germline loops: CDR1 SGDLS, CDR2 YYNGEE. Between the trimmed V and J ends, which lost 0 bases and 4 bases, there was a span of 5 bases. The chain's CDR3 is CASSVEGGNTIYF. CDR3 bases read: TGTGCCAGCAGCGTAGAGGGGGGAAACACC.

This clone came up many times. The read terminates 3 residues before the CDR3 end, so the remaining end is supplied by the germline J gene. V usage is TRBV18 and J usage is TRBJ2-7; 8 bases map to TRBD1. The germline V gene has CDR1 KGHSH and CDR2 LQKENI. The CDR3 is 14 amino acids. V trimming: 3 bases; J trimming: 5 bases; junction bases outside the gene matches: 6. CDR3 protein: CASSPEDRADEQYF. The covered CDR3 bases are TGTGCCAGCTCACCTGAGGACAGGGCGGACGAG.